These 30 T cell receptor beta chains were sequenced from one sample in a study of T cells in localized non-small cell lung cancer. Only in-frame clones appear in the TCRdb table, and some are missing; sequencing was by immunoSEQ multiplex PCR. The table shows roughly 34,000 clones, with 85% to 90% occurring only once. The input for sequencing was peripheral blood, taken before any cancer treatment. These receptors all come from a male donor aged 60 or older with stage III lung adenocarcinoma.

This chain uses TRBV11-3 with TRBJ2-1, with TRBD2 matching 8 bases. The germline V gene encodes CDR1 SGHNT and CDR2 YENEEA. Germline trimming cut 5 bases from V and 7 bases from J; bases unmatched to any gene: 16. The length of the CDR3 is 17 residues. The CDR3 DNA is TGTGCCAGCAGCCCCTCCCCCGGGGGGGATCAGGAGAATGAGCAGTTCTTC. Translation gives CASSPSPGGDQENEQFF.

The chain joins TRBV18 to TRBJ1-5, with 11 bases matching TRBD1. V trimming: 4 bases; J trimming: 4 bases; junction bases outside the gene matches: 6. CDR1 is KGHSH, CDR2 LQKENI, per germline. This CDR3 comprises 16 residues. CDR3 DNA sequence: TGTGCCAGCTCACATACCGGGACAGGGGGAAATCAGCCCCAGCATTTT. Its translation: CASSHTGTGGNQPQHF.

This clone showed up just once. The rearrangement links TRBV19 to TRBJ2-1; unclear D gene. CDR3 length: 18 residues. With 7 bases removed from V and 0 bases from J, the gap between germline ends came to 22 bases. CDR1 is LNHDA and CDR2 is SQIVND in the germline V gene (reference sequence). CDR3 in DNA: TGTGCCAGTATATCATCCGCAGGCCTACTCTTCTCCTACAATGAGCAGTTCTTC. It is translated as CASISSAGLLFSYNEQFF.

The chain links TRBV27 to TRBJ1-1; D uncertain. The CDR3 is 13 residues long. CDR1 is MNHEY, CDR2 SMNVEV, per germline (reference sequence). Trimming removed 1 base from V and 4 bases from J, with 7 bases in between. For the CDR3, the DNA is TGTGCCAGCAGTTTATTCAGAGCCACTGAAGCTTTCTTT. This sequence encodes CASSLFRATEAFF.

J is TRBJ2-1 and V is TRBV20-1; D possibly corresponds to TRBD1 (6 bases). The V end was cut by 7 bases, the J end by 6 bases, with 10 bases between. The CDR3 runs 11 residues. Germline V gives CDR1 DFQATT, CDR2 SNEGSKA (reference sequence). CDR3 bases: TGCAGTGTCAGACAGGCCAATGAGCAGTTCTTC. As protein: CSVRQANEQFF.

The CDR3 sequence is CASSVGQGGEKLFF. In DNA, the CDR3 is TGTGCCAGCAGCGTAGGTCAAGGGGGCGAAAAACTGTTTTTT. The J gene is TRBJ1-4, the V gene TRBV9; 7 bases are shared with TRBD1. The trim removed 0 bases at V and 8 bases at J, leaving 4 bases unmatched. Germline CDR1 is SGDLS and CDR2 is YYNGEE. CDR3 length: 14 residues.

The rearrangement links TRBV5-1 to TRBJ2-3, with 13 bases that match TRBD2. The J segment lost 2 bases and the V segment lost 5 bases, leaving 5 bases of the junction unmatched. The CDR3 sequence is 16 residues long. Per germline, CDR1 SGHRS and CDR2 YFSETQ. The CDR3 DNA follows: TGCGCCAGCAGGTCTGGGACTAGCGGGACCACAGATACGCAGTATTTT. Protein product: CASRSGTSGTTDTQYF. Full variable domain (outside the CDR3, taken from reference TRBV5-1 and TRBJ2-3): KAGVTQTPRYLIKTRGQQVTLSCSPISGHRSVSWYQQTPGQGLQFLFEYFSETQRNKGNFPGRFSGRQFSNSRSEMNVSTLELGDSALYLCASRSGTSGTTDTQYFGPGTRLTVL.

This clone showed up just once. This specimen includes other DNA sequences encoding the same CDR3. The chain combines TRBV29-1 with TRBJ2-1; D is unclear. The V end lost 4 bases, the J end lost 6 bases, and 4 bases lay between the germline ends. Germline assignment: CDR1 SQVTM and CDR2 ANQGSEA. This CDR3 has 10 amino acids. The CDR3 is CSVGLNEQFF. For the CDR3, the DNA is TGCAGCGTTGGACTCAATGAGCAGTTCTTC.

CDR3 in amino acids: CASSSGTIEAFF. CDR3 coding DNA: TGTGCCAGCAGCTCGGGGACAATTGAAGCTTTCTTT. V and J are TRBV11-1 and TRBJ1-1; perhaps TRBD1 as D (6 bases). Germline CDR1 is SGHAT and CDR2 is FQDESV (reference sequence). V shed 4 bases and J shed 7 bases, with 10 bases lying between them. The CDR3 has 12 amino acids.

The CDR3 DNA is TGTGCCAGCAGCTCCGGGACTAGCGGGAGGGGAACCTACAATGAGCAGTTCTTC. This encodes CASSSGTSGRGTYNEQFF. The rearrangement joins TRBV5-4 to TRBJ2-1, with 16 bases lining up with TRBD2. Per germline, CDR1 SGHNT and CDR2 YYREEE (reference sequence). CDR3 length: 18 amino acids. J gave up 2 bases and V 3 bases, and 5 bases lay outside the gene matches.

The sample holds one count of this clone. The rearrangement uses TRBV15 and TRBJ1-4; D gene ambiguous. The V gene's germline CDR1 is LNHNV and CDR2 YYDKDF (reference sequence). The CDR3 is made up of 12 amino acids. The V and J ends lost 0 bases and 5 bases respectively, with 1 base between them. The CDR3 spells CATSRDNEKLFF. In DNA, the CDR3 is TGTGCCACCAGCAGAGACAATGAAAAACTGTTTTTT. Filled out from reference TRBV15 and TRBJ1-4, the complete variable domain reads DAMVIQNPRYQVTQFGKPVTLSCSQTLNHNVMYWYQQKSSQAPKLLFHYYDKDFNNEADTPDNFQSRRPNTSFCFLDIRSPGLGDTAMYLCATSRDNEKLFFGSGTQLSVL.

The chain has TRBV5-4 and TRBJ1-2; D may be TRBD1 (5 bases). Germline values: CDR1 SGHNT, CDR2 YYREEE (reference sequence). V was shortened by 0 bases and J by 6 bases, with 24 bases between the two germline ends. This CDR3 is built from 18 residues. The CDR3 sequence: CASSLGRSGLGVVNGYTF. CDR3 sequence (DNA): TGTGCCAGCAGCTTGGGCCGATCGGGTTTGGGGGTGGTCAATGGCTACACCTTC.

CDR3 nucleotide sequence: TGTGCCAGCAGTTTTGAAGTGAACACCGGGGAGCTGTTTTTT. It is translated as CASSFEVNTGELFF. The V call is TRBV27, the J call TRBJ2-2; D unclear. V was clipped by 3 bases and J by 1 base, with 6 bases between them. CDR1 MNHEY and CDR2 SMNVEV come from the germline V gene (reference sequence). This CDR3 has 14 amino acids.

The CDR3 coding sequence is TGTGCCAGCAGCCTCCTAGCGAGGGAAGAGACCCAGTACTTC. Amino acids: CASSLLAREETQYF. This chain uses TRBV7-2 with TRBJ2-5; perhaps TRBD2 as D (6 bases). Trimming removed 5 bases at V and 3 bases at J, with 13 bases between. CDR1 SGHTA and CDR2 FQGNSA come from the germline V gene. CDR3 length: 14 residues.

The sample holds one count of this clone. This chain uses TRBV2 with TRBJ2-7; 10 bases align to TRBD1. Germline CDR1 is SNHLY and CDR2 is FYNNEI. The ends lost 7 bases at V and 3 bases at J; junction bases unmatched: 6. The CDR3 covers 14 residues. CDR3 sequence: CASTSDRGVYEQYF. As DNA, the CDR3 is TGTGCCAGCACCTCGGACAGGGGGGTCTACGAGCAGTACTTC.

The rearrangement joins TRBV2 to TRBJ1-1; 8 bases are shared with TRBD1. With V trimmed by 7 bases and J by 4 bases, 8 bases remained unmatched. The CDR3 is 14 amino acids. In germline, CDR1 is SNHLY, CDR2 FYNNEI. DNA for the CDR3: TGTGCCAGCAACGCAGGGGGCAAGACCACTGAAGCTTTCTTT. Protein: CASNAGGKTTEAFF.

This chain uses TRBV19 with TRBJ1-5, with TRBD1 matching 8 bases. CDR3 size: 15 residues. J gave up 0 bases and V 10 bases, and 8 bases lay outside the gene matches. CDR1 and CDR2 from the germline V gene are LNHDA and SQIVND (reference sequence). CDR3 in DNA: TGTGCCACCAACAGGGGGACCCTTAGCAATCAGCCCCAGCATTTT. Translation gives CATNRGTLSNQPQHF.

This clone was counted a single time. J is TRBJ1-4 and V is TRBV27, with D hard to call. The V gene lost 2 bases and the J gene lost 7 bases, with 8 bases spanning the gap. Germline assignment: CDR1 MNHEY and CDR2 SMNVEV (reference sequence). This CDR3 is 13 amino acids long. The CDR3 protein is CASSLQGSEKLFF. In DNA form, the CDR3 reads TGTGCCAGCAGTTTACAAGGGAGTGAAAAACTGTTTTTT.

This clone appeared once. This CDR3 reads CASKPPGGINEKLFF. The CDR3 DNA is TGTGCCAGTAAGCCTCCCGGGGGGATAAATGAAAAACTGTTTTTT. The chain couples TRBV19 to TRBJ1-4; D is perhaps TRBD1 (5 bases). The CDR3 length is 15 residues. The V end lost 7 bases, the J end lost 5 bases, and 17 bases lay between the germline ends. Germline lookup yields CDR1 LNHDA and CDR2 SQIVND (reference sequence).

This chain joins TRBV7-9 and TRBJ2-6, with D uncertain. V lost 1 base and J lost 0, with 13 bases in between. Germline CDR1 reads SEHNR; CDR2 reads FQNEAQ (reference sequence). This CDR3 has 18 residues. The CDR3 sequence: CASSLELLASSGANVLTF. The CDR3 bases are TGTGCCAGCAGCTTAGAACTACTCGCTTCCTCTGGGGCCAACGTCCTGACTTTC.

The chain has TRBV11-1 and TRBJ2-1; D may be TRBD1 (6 bases). Trimming took off 5 bases at V and 4 bases at J, with 9 bases between the two ends. CDR1 is SGHAT, CDR2 FQDESV, per germline (reference sequence). The CDR3 has 13 residues. This CDR3 reads CASSQDRYNEQFF. The CDR3 DNA is TGTGCCAGCAGCCAAGACAGGTACAATGAGCAGTTCTTC.

On this clone itself: Germline and junction disagree at one end, which may indicate a read error. The rearrangement joins TRBV9 to TRBJ1-5; D is perhaps TRBD1 (5 bases). The germline V gene has CDR1 SGDLS and CDR2 YYNGEE. The CDR3 runs 15 residues. The CDR3 sequence: CANSVGTLSNQPQHF. For the CDR3, the DNA is TGTGCCAACAGCGTAGGGACCCTAAGCAATCAGCCCCAGCATTTT.

The rearrangement uses TRBV30 and TRBJ2-5; 8 positions match TRBD2. Looked up from germline, CDR1 is GTSNPN and CDR2 is SVGIG (reference sequence). The length of the CDR3 is 15 residues. Trimming cost V 2 bases and J 5 bases; bases outside gene matches: 10. This CDR3 is CAWSFKTSAGETQYF. CDR3 coding DNA: TGTGCCTGGAGTTTTAAGACTAGCGCTGGGGAGACCCAGTACTTC.

This chain links TRBV28 with TRBJ1-2, with D tentatively TRBD1 (5 bases). The CDR3 extends over 12 amino acids. V lost 8 bases, J lost 4 bases, and 11 bases lay in between. Germline CDR1 reads MDHEN; CDR2 reads SYDVKM. The CDR3 sequence: CASFGGFYGYTF. The CDR3 coding sequence is TGTGCCAGCTTCGGGGGATTCTATGGCTACACCTTC.

The rearrangement uses TRBV7-3 and TRBJ2-7, with TRBD2 identical over 7 bases. The CDR3 is 13 residues long. The ends lost 7 bases at V and 5 bases at J; junction bases unmatched: 8. The germline gives CDR1 SGHTA, CDR2 FQGTGA. For the CDR3, the DNA is TGTGCCAGCAACGGCGGGGGACGGAACGAGCAGTACTTC. It translates to CASNGGGRNEQYF.

The V and J genes are TRBV5-6 and TRBJ1-1; TRBD1 is a possible D gene (5 bases). Germline CDR1 SGHDT, CDR2 YYEEEE. V was trimmed by 4 bases and J by 0 bases, leaving 7 bases between them. CDR3 size: 13 residues. As DNA, the CDR3 is TGTGCCAGCAGCGGGGGGGTGAACACTGAAGCTTTCTTT. Translating gives CASSGGVNTEAFF.

The rearrangement uses TRBV28 and TRBJ2-3, with TRBD2 matching 7 bases. The germline V gene encodes CDR1 MDHEN and CDR2 SYDVKM. This CDR3 is built from 15 residues. With V trimmed by 4 bases and J by 4 bases, 8 bases remained unmatched. In nucleotides, the CDR3 is TGTGCCAGCAGTTCCGGCGGGGGTAACTCAGATACGCAGTATTTT. This codes for CASSSGGGNSDTQYF.

V gene TRBV30 combines with J gene TRBJ1-4; 8 positions match TRBD1. Germline lookup yields CDR1 GTSNPN and CDR2 SVGIG (reference sequence). Trimming at V came to 4 bases and at J to 6 bases, leaving 7 bases not matched to a gene. The CDR3 has 14 amino acids. In DNA form, the CDR3 reads TGTGCCTGGACATCAGGACAGGGTCATGAAAAACTGTTTTTT. Translating gives CAWTSGQGHEKLFF.

The gene calls are TRBV10-2 and TRBJ1-4; D not certain. The CDR3 loop spans 13 amino acids. In germline, CDR1 is WSHSY, CDR2 SAAADI. Trimming shortened V by 7 bases and J by 7 bases, and 13 bases separated the two germline ends. CDR3 DNA sequence: TGCGCCAGCAAGAAATTCGAGAGTGAAAAACTGTTTTTT. Protein product: CASKKFESEKLFF.

This chain joins TRBV10-3 and TRBJ2-1, with D possibly matching TRBD2 (5 bases). The CDR3 totals 20 residues. Trimming took off 0 bases at V and 0 bases at J, with 21 bases between the two ends. Germline V gene lookup returns CDR1 ENHRY and CDR2 SYGVKD. The CDR3 DNA reads TGTGCCATCAGTGAGTCGAGAGGAGCGCTAGCCCGCAGCTCCTACAATGAGCAGTTCTTC. Its protein product is CAISESRGALARSSYNEQFF.